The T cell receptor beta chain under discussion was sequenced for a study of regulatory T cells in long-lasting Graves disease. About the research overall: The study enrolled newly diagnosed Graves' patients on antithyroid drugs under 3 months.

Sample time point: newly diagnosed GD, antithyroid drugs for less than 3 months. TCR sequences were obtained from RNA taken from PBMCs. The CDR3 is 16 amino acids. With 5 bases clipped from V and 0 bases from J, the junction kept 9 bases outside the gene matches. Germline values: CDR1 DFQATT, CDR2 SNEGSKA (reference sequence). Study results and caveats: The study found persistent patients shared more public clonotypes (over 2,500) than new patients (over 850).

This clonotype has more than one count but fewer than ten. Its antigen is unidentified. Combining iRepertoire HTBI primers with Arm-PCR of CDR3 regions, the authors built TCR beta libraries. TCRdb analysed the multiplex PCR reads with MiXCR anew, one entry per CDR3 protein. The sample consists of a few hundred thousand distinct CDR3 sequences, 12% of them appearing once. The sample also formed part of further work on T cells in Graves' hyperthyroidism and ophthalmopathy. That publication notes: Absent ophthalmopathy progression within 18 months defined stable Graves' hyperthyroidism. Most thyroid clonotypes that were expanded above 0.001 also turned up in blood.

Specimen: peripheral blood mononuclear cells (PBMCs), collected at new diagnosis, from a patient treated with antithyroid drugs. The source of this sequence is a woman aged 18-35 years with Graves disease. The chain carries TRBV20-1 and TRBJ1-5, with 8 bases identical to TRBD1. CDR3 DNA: TGCAGTGCTGACGGGGGCAGGGGGCTTAGCAATCAGCCCCAGCATTTT. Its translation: CSADGGRGLSNQPQHF.